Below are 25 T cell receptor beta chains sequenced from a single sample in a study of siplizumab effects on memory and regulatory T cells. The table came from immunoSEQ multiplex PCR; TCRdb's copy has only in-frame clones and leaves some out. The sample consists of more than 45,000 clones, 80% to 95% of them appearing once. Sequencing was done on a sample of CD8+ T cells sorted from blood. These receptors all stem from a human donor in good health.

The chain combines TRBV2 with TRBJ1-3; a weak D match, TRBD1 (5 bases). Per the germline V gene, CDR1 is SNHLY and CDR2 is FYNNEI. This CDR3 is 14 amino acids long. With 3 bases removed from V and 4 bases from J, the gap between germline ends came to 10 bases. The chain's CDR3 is CASSDRDRGNTIYF. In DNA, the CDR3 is TGTGCCAGCAGTGACAGGGATAGGGGAAACACCATATATTTT.

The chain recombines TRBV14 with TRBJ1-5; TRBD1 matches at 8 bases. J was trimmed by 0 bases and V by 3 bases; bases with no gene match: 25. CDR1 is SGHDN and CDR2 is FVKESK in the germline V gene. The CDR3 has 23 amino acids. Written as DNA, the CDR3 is TGTGCCAGCAGCCACGTCCCTCGGCCGGGTCGGGACAGGCTATACTATAGCAATCAGCCCCAGCATTTT. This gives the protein CASSHVPRPGRDRLYYSNQPQHF.

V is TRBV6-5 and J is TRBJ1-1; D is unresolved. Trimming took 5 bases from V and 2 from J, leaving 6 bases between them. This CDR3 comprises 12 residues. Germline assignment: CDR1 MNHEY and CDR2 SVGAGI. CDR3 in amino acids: CASSPTNTEAFF. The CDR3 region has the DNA TGTGCCAGCAGTCCCACCAACACTGAAGCTTTCTTT.

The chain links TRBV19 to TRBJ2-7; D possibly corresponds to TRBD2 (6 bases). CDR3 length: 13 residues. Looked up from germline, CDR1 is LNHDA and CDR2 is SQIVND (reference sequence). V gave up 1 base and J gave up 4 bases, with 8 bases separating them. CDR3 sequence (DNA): TGTGCCAGTAGTATAGCGGGAGCTTACGAGCAGTACTTC. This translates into CASSIAGAYEQYF.

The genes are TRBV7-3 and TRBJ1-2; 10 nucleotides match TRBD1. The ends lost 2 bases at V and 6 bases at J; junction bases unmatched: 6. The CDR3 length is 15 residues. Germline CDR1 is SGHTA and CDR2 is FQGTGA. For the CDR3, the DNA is TGTGCCAGCAGCTTAGGGACAGGGGACCTTAATGGCTACACCTTC. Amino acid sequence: CASSLGTGDLNGYTF.

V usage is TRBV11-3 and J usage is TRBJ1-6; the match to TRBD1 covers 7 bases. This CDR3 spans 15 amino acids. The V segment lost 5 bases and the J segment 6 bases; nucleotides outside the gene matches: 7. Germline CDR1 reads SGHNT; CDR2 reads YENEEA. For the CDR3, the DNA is TGTGCCAGCAGCACTCGACAGGGAGGTAATTCACCCCTCCACTTT. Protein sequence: CASSTRQGGNSPLHF. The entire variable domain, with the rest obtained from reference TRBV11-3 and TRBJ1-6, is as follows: EAGVVQSPRYKIIEKKQPVAFWCNPISGHNTLYWYLQNLGQGPELLIRYENEEAVDDSQLPKDRFSAERLKGVDSTLKIQPAELGDSAVYLCASSTRQGGNSPLHFGNGTRLTVT.

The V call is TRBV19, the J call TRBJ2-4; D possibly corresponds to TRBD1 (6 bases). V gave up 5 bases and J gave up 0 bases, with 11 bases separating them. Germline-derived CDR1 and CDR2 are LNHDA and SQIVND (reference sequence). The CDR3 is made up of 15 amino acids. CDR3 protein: CASSLGAGAKNIQYF. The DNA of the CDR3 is TGTGCCAGTAGTCTGGGGGCGGGAGCCAAAAACATTCAGTACTTC.

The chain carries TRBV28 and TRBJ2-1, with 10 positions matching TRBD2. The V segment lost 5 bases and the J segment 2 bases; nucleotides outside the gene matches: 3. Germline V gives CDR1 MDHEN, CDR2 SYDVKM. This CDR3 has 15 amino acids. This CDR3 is CASSRAGGPYNEQFF. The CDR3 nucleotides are TGTGCCAGCAGTAGAGCGGGAGGGCCCTACAATGAGCAGTTCTTC.

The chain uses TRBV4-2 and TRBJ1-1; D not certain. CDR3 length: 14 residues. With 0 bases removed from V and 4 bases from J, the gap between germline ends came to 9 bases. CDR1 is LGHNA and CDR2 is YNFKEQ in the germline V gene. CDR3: CASSQDTGGTEAFF. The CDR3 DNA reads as TGTGCCAGCAGCCAAGATACCGGAGGCACTGAAGCTTTCTTT.

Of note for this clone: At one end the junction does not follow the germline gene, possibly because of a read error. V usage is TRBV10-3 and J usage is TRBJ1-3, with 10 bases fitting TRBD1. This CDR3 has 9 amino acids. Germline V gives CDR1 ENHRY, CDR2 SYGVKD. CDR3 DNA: TGTGCCATCTTCGGGACAGGGGATTTT. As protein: CAIFGTGDF.

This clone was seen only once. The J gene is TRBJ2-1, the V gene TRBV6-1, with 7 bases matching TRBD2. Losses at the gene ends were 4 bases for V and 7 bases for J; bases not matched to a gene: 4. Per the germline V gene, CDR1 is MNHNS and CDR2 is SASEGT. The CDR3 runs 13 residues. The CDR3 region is CASSALAANEQFF. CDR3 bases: TGTGCCAGCAGTGCGCTAGCGGCTAATGAGCAGTTCTTC.

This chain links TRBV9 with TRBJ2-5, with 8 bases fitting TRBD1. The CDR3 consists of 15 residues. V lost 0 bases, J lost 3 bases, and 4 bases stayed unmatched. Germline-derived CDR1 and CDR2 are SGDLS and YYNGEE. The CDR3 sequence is CASSVVGQGKETQYF. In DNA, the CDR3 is TGTGCCAGCAGCGTAGTCGGACAGGGCAAAGAGACCCAGTACTTC. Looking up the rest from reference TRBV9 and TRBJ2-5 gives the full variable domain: DSGVTQTPKHLITATGQRVTLRCSPRSGDLSVYWYQQSLDQGLQFLIQYYNGEERAKGNILERFSAQQFPDLHSELNLSSLELGDSALYFCASSVVGQGKETQYFGPGTRLLVL.

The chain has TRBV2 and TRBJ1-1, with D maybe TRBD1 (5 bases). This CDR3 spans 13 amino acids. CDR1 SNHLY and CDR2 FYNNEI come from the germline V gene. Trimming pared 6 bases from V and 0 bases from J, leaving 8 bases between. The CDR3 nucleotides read TGTGCCAGCAGGGGGGACCTGAACACTGAAGCTTTCTTT. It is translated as CASRGDLNTEAFF.

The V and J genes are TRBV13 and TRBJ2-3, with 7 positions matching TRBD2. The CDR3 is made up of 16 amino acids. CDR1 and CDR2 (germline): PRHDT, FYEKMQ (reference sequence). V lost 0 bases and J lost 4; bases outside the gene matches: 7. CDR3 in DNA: TGTGCCAGCAGCTTAGGACTGGGAGGGGCCCCAGATACGCAGTATTTT. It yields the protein CASSLGLGGAPDTQYF.

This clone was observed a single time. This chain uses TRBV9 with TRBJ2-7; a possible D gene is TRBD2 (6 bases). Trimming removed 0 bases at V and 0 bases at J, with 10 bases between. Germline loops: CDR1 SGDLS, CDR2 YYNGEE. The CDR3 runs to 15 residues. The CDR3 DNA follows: TGTGCCAGCAGCGTAGGTAGCGGAGCCTCCTACGAGCAGTACTTC. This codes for CASSVGSGASYEQYF.

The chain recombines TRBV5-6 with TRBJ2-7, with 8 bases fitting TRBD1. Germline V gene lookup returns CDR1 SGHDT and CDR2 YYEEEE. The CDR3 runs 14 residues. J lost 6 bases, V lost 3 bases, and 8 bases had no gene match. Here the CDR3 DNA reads TGTGCCAGCAGCTGGGTCGGGACAGGCGGCGAGCAGTACTTC. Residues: CASSWVGTGGEQYF.

The CDR3 loop reads CASSQGPGGANVLTF. In DNA, the CDR3 is TGTGCCAGCAGCCAAGGACCAGGTGGTGCCAACGTCCTGACTTTC. This chain links TRBV4-2 with TRBJ2-6; D not certain. The CDR3 covers 15 residues. In germline, CDR1 is LGHNA, CDR2 YNFKEQ. The germline V and J ends were trimmed by 1 base and 7 bases, with 11 bases remaining between them.

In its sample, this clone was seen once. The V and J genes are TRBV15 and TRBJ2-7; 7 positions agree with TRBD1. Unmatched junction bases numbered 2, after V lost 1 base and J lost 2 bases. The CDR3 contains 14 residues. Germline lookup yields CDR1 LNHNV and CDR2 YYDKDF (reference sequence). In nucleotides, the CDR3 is TGTGCCACCAGCAGAGTGGGGACAGCCTACGAGCAGTACTTC. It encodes CATSRVGTAYEQYF.

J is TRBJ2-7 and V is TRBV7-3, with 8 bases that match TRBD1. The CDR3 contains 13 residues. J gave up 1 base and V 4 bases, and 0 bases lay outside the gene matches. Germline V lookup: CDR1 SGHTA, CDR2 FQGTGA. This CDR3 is CASSWDRSYEQYF. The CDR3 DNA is TGTGCCAGCAGCTGGGACAGGTCCTACGAGCAGTACTTC.

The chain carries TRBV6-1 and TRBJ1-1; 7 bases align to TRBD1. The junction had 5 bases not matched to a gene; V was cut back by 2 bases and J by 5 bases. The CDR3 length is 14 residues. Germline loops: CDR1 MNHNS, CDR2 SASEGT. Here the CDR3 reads CASSERDRGTEAFF. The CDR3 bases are TGTGCCAGCAGTGAAAGGGACAGAGGGACTGAAGCTTTCTTT.

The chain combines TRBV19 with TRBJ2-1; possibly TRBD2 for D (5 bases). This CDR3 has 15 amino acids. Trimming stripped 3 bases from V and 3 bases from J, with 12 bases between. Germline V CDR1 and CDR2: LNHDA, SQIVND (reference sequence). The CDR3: CASSIQRAVYNEQFF. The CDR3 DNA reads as TGTGCCAGTAGTATTCAGAGAGCGGTCTACAATGAGCAGTTCTTC.

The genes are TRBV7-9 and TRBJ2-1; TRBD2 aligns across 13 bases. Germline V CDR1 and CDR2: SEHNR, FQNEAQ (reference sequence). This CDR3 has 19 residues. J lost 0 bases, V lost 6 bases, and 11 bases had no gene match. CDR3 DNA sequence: TGTGCCAGCAGTTTTGACAGACGGACTAGCGGGAGCTCCTACAATGAGCAGTTCTTC. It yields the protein CASSFDRRTSGSSYNEQFF.

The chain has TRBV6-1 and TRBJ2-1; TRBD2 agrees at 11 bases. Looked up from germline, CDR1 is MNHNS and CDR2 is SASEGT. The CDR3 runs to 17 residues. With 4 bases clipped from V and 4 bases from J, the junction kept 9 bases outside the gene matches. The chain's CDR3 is CASSVPLLAGEYNEQFF. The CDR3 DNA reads TGTGCCAGCAGTGTACCTTTACTAGCGGGAGAATACAATGAGCAGTTCTTC.

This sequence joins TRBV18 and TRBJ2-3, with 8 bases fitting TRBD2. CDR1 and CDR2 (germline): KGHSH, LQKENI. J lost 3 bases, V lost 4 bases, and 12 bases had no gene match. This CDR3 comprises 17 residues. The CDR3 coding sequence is TGTGCCAGCTCACTCGGACTAGCCCCATCGGGGACAGATACGCAGTATTTT. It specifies CASSLGLAPSGTDTQYF.

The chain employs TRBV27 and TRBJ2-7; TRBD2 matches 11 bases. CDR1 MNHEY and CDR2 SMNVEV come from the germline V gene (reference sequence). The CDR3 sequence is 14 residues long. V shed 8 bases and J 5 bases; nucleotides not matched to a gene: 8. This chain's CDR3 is CASGPTSGSHEQYF. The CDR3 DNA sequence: TGTGCCAGCGGACCAACTAGCGGGAGTCACGAGCAGTACTTC.